Shown below are 15 T cell receptor beta chains from a single sample sequenced in a study of T-cell reconstitution after alpha-beta-depleted transplantation in children. Unique molecular identifiers featured in how the TCRbeta library was prepared. TCRdb used MiXCR to reprocess the PCR reads, holding one entry per CDR3 protein. The sample includes hundreds of thousands of distinct CDR3 sequences, less than 15% seen only once; the top ten take 0.75% to 0.85%. The source was PBMCs, collected before TCRalphabeta/CD19-depleted stem cell transplant. These TCRs come from a girl aged 2-10 years with congenital amegakaryocytic thrombocytopenia, due to receive a stem cell transplant.

The chain recombines TRBV7-9 with TRBJ2-7, with D perhaps matching TRBD2 (5 bases). The CDR3 has 13 amino acids. In germline, CDR1 is SEHNR, CDR2 FQNEAQ (reference sequence). The germline V and J ends were trimmed by 0 bases and 5 bases, with 8 bases remaining between them. CDR3 nucleotides: TGTGCCAGCAGCTTAGCGGGAGTGGACGAGCAGTACTTC. Encoded protein: CASSLAGVDEQYF.

This clonotype has at least ten counts. CDR3 protein: CSASPDYSYEQYF. The CDR3 coding sequence is TGCAGTGCTAGCCCGGATTACTCCTACGAGCAGTACTTC. The chain combines TRBV20-1 with TRBJ2-7; no reliable D call. The germline V gene encodes CDR1 DFQATT and CDR2 SNEGSKA (reference sequence). The CDR3 contains 13 residues. V was clipped by 3 bases and J by 0 bases, with 9 bases between them.

The chain carries TRBV7-2 and TRBJ2-7, with 7 bases that match TRBD1. The CDR3 extends over 15 amino acids. V dropped 5 bases and J dropped 2; count of bases not matched to a gene: 9. From germline, CDR1 is SGHTA and CDR2 FQGNSA. The CDR3 region has the DNA TGTGCCAGCAGCAGCAGGACAGGCGGCCCCTACGAGCAGTACTTC. As protein: CASSSRTGGPYEQYF.

This clonotype was seen once. The chain is built from TRBV20-1 and TRBJ2-1; 9 nucleotides line up with TRBD2. This CDR3 comprises 16 residues. From germline, CDR1 is DFQATT and CDR2 SNEGSKA (reference sequence). With V trimmed by 8 bases and J by 7 bases, 18 bases remained unmatched. This CDR3 is CSYQGEVLSGRNEQFF. In DNA, the CDR3 is TGCAGTTACCAGGGAGAGGTACTTAGCGGGAGAAATGAGCAGTTCTTC.

The chain is built from TRBV7-2 and TRBJ2-1; 7 nucleotides agree with TRBD2. Germline V gives CDR1 SGHTA, CDR2 FQGNSA. V trimming: 6 bases; J trimming: 6 bases; junction bases outside the gene matches: 14. The CDR3 has 16 amino acids. The CDR3 spells CASRPSFGGGINEQFF. The CDR3 nucleotides are TGTGCCAGCAGACCCAGCTTTGGGGGGGGGATCAATGAGCAGTTCTTC.

In its sample, this clonotype was seen many times. The rearrangement links TRBV29-1 to TRBJ2-7; D possibly matches TRBD1 or TRBD2 (5 bases each). CDR3 length: 12 amino acids. V was pared by 6 bases and J by 2 bases, with 11 bases between. Germline CDR1 is SQVTM and CDR2 is ANQGSEA. CDR3 protein: CSVGDDTYEQYF. Written as DNA, the CDR3 is TGCAGCGTGGGGGATGACACCTACGAGCAGTACTTC.

The V and J genes are TRBV11-2 and TRBJ2-2; D ambiguous. The germline V and J ends were trimmed by 6 bases and 4 bases, with 9 bases remaining between them. The CDR3 has 13 residues. The germline gives CDR1 SGHAT, CDR2 FQNNGV. The DNA of the CDR3 is TGTGCCAGCAGGGAAGCGAGCACCGGGGAGCTGTTTTTT. It yields the protein CASREASTGELFF. Combining the CDR3 with reference TRBV11-2 and TRBJ2-2 gives the whole variable domain EAGVAQSPRYKIIEKRQSVAFWCNPISGHATLYWYQQILGQGPKLLIQFQNNGVVDDSQLPKDRFSAERLKGVDSTLKIQPAKLEDSAVYLCASREASTGELFFGEGSRLTVL.

This clonotype occurred once. CDR3 residues: CASSLVSGRAVNEQFF. CDR3 DNA: TGTGCCAGCAGCTTGGTTAGCGGGAGGGCCGTCAATGAGCAGTTCTTC. V usage is TRBV7-8 and J usage is TRBJ2-1, with TRBD2 matching over 11 bases. Germline V gives CDR1 SGHVS, CDR2 FQNEAQ. J lost 6 bases, V lost 3 bases, and 7 bases had no gene match. This CDR3 is built from 16 residues.

This clonotype was recorded many times. The rearrangement links TRBV12-3 or TRBV12-4 to TRBJ2-2, with TRBD2 matching 13 bases. The CDR3 has 16 amino acids. The junction had 7 bases not matched to a gene; V was cut back by 7 bases and J by 5 bases. CDR3 region: CASIPGLAGLTGELFF. The CDR3 coding sequence is TGTGCCAGCATACCGGGACTAGCGGGATTAACCGGGGAGCTGTTTTTT.

This clonotype was picked up a small number of times. CDR3 DNA: TGTGCCAGCAGCTCGCTAAAGCTCGCCGCAGTCACAGATACGCAGTATTTT. It codes for CASSSLKLAAVTDTQYF. The chain carries TRBV5-5 and TRBJ2-3; D not certain. V gave up 3 bases and J gave up 2 bases, with 19 bases separating them. The CDR3 sequence is 17 residues long. Germline V CDR1 and CDR2: SGHKS, YYEKEE (reference sequence).

This clonotype was found many times. This chain connects TRBV29-1 to TRBJ2-2, with D possibly being TRBD1 (6 bases). The V end was cut by 2 bases, the J end by 4 bases, with 11 bases between. The CDR3 is 14 residues long. From germline, CDR1 is SQVTM and CDR2 ANQGSEA. The CDR3: CSVESGRGTGELFF. In DNA form, the CDR3 reads TGCAGCGTTGAAAGTGGCAGGGGCACCGGGGAGCTGTTTTTT.

This clonotype was seen repeatedly, ten times or more. This rearrangement joins TRBV7-2 to TRBJ2-3; possibly TRBD2 for D (5 bases). The CDR3 is made up of 14 amino acids. The V gene lost 2 bases and the J gene lost 3 bases, with 9 bases spanning the gap. CDR1 and CDR2 (germline): SGHTA, FQGNSA. CDR3 coding DNA: TGTGCCAGCAGCTTATCGCGGGCAACAGATACGCAGTATTTT. This translates into CASSLSRATDTQYF.

This clonotype was counted at least ten times. The chain couples TRBV5-1 to TRBJ2-5, with D tentatively TRBD1 (6 bases). The V and J ends lost 4 bases and 4 bases respectively, with 26 bases between them. The germline V gene encodes CDR1 SGHRS and CDR2 YFSETQ. The CDR3 has 18 amino acids. CDR3 DNA sequence: TGCGCCAGCAGCCAGACCAGGACAGCGTATCCATTAGGAGAGACCCAGTACTTC. This codes for CASSQTRTAYPLGETQYF.

This clonotype was observed at least ten times. The J gene is TRBJ2-4, the V gene TRBV6-2 or TRBV6-3, with D unclear. There are 16 residues in the CDR3. CDR1 MNHEY and CDR2 SVGEGT come from the germline V gene. The V end was cut by 6 bases, the J end by 7 bases, with 22 bases between. In DNA, the CDR3 is TGTGCCAGCAGCCACTCGACGACCTACCACTGGAACATTCAGTACTTC. Encoded protein: CASSHSTTYHWNIQYF.

The sample holds many counts of this clonotype. The chain has TRBV7-2 and TRBJ2-5; D call uncertain. Looked up from germline, CDR1 is SGHTA and CDR2 is FQGNSA. V shed 5 bases and J shed 5 bases, with 12 bases lying between them. The CDR3 is 13 residues long. CDR3 in DNA: TGTGCCAGCAGCCCTGCCAACGTTGAGACCCAGTACTTC. As protein: CASSPANVETQYF.